The source of this T cell receptor beta chain is a study of shared clonotypes between healthy human individuals. Whole-study context: The study used three CD4 naive, three CD4 memory, two CD8 naive and one CD8 memory plate per donor.

General observations from the study: Depth of sequencing was expected to influence donor clonotype sharing.

With respect to this clone: Its antigen is unknown.

Germline V gene sequence: CDR1 MDHEN, CDR2 SYDVKM. V shed 3 bases and J shed 6 bases, with 9 bases lying between them. There are 13 residues in the CDR3. Profiled with immunoSEQ multiplex PCR; TCRdb holds only in-frame clones, not every one. The sample consists of 2,100,000 or so clones, 90% to 96% of them appearing once. The receptor was isolated from a man younger than 30 in good health. The sequenced material came from naive CD4+ T cells sorted from blood. Noted subset: CD45RA+ positively selected. V usage is TRBV28 and J usage is TRBJ1-5, with D unclear. The CDR3: CASSFLVGQPQHF. As DNA, the CDR3 is TGTGCCAGCAGTTTTTTGGTGGGTCAGCCCCAGCATTTT.